The 25 T cell receptor beta chains reported below all come from one sample, sequenced in a study of shared clonotypes between healthy human individuals (TCRdb year 2020). Library preparation was by the immunoSEQ multiplex PCR assay. In TCRdb, the immuneACCESS table is reduced to in-frame sequences with V and J assigned. These tables do not hold every clone; where another copy was compared, an unresolved V gene accounts for under half, and the others remain unexplained. The sample has roughly 2.1 million clones on record, more than 85% of them singletons. Jointly, the top ten make up 1.5% to 2% of the sample. For the CD8 naive samples, CD45RO-negative cells were positively selected for CCR7, yielding a CD45RA+CCR7+ population from which TemRA cells were excluded. The sequencing sample was made of naive CD8+ T cells from PBMCs. Taken with the paper, the label for cell subset or site translates to: CD45RA+CCR7+. The receptors were gathered from a man between 18 and 35 years old in good health. Some clones in this sample may be carry-over from other donors' samples.

The genes are TRBV6-5 and TRBJ2-4; TRBD2 is a possible D gene (6 bases). The V end was cut by 8 bases, the J end by 9 bases, with 17 bases between. This CDR3 region has 13 residues. Germline values: CDR1 MNHEY, CDR2 SVGAGI. The CDR3 region is CASGSGPWGIQYF. CDR3 bases: TGTGCCAGCGGTAGCGGACCGTGGGGCATTCAGTACTTC.

Note on this clone: Within the sample, other DNA sequences also encode this same CDR3. This rearrangement joins TRBV9 to TRBJ2-2, with unresolved D. Germline CDR1 and CDR2: SGDLS and YYNGEE. V was trimmed by 0 bases and J by 8 bases, leaving 11 bases between them. There are 14 residues in the CDR3. CDR3 DNA sequence: TGTGCCAGCAGCGTAGCTGGGTCCCCGGGGGAGCTGTTTTTT. This gives the protein CASSVAGSPGELFF.

Note on this clone: A much larger clone sits a single nucleotide away, making a read error possible. V and J are TRBV25-1 and TRBJ2-3, with 10 bases matching TRBD2. The CDR3 contains 15 residues. Looked up from germline, CDR1 is MGHDK and CDR2 is SYGVNS. J gave up 1 base and V 2 bases, and 0 bases lay outside the gene matches. The CDR3 sequence: CASSELAGGTDTQYF. CDR3 in DNA: TGTGCCAGCAGTGAACTAGCGGGAGGCACAGATACGCAGTATTTT. Combining the CDR3 with reference TRBV25-1 and TRBJ2-3 gives the whole variable domain EADIYQTPRYLVIGTGKKITLECSQTMGHDKMYWYQQDPGMELHLIHYSYGVNSTEKGDLSSESTVSRIRTEHFPLTLESARPSHTSQYLCASSELAGGTDTQYFGPGTRLTVL.

The gene calls are TRBV4-1 and TRBJ2-7, with 11 bases matching TRBD2. Germline loops: CDR1 MGHRA, CDR2 YSYEKL. With 3 bases clipped from V and 3 bases from J, the junction kept 4 bases outside the gene matches. This CDR3 is built from 15 residues. The DNA of the CDR3 is TGCGCCAGCAGCCACGCAACTAGCGGGAGCTACGAGCAGTACTTC. Translating gives CASSHATSGSYEQYF.

The chain is built from TRBV6-1 and TRBJ1-1; D possibly corresponds to TRBD1 (5 bases). Germline lookup yields CDR1 MNHNS and CDR2 SASEGT. This CDR3 has 15 amino acids. V lost 6 bases and J lost 4, with 18 bases in between. Here the CDR3 reads CASSTPLGGVTEAFF. CDR3 coding DNA: TGTGCCAGCAGCACCCCCCTGGGGGGGGTCACTGAAGCTTTCTTT.

The chain recombines TRBV4-1 with TRBJ2-1, with D perhaps TRBD2 (5 bases). Trimming cost V 1 base and J 7 bases, with 8 bases left between them. The CDR3 is made up of 13 amino acids. Germline V gene sequence: CDR1 MGHRA, CDR2 YSYEKL. CDR3 sequence (DNA): TGCGCCAGCAGCCAAGGGTTAGCGAATGAGCAGTTCTTC. This sequence encodes CASSQGLANEQFF.

The chain uses TRBV29-1 and TRBJ2-5; D unresolved. Judging by the DNA end, TRBJ2-7 fits better; the J call may be wrong. The CDR3 contains 12 residues. The germline gives CDR1 SQVTM, CDR2 ANQGSEA. This chain's CDR3 is CSVVKAPYEQYF. The DNA for the CDR3 is TGCAGCGTTGTGAAGGCCCCATACGAGCAGTACTTC.

With respect to this clone: Other DNA variants within this sample encode the same CDR3. The V call is TRBV28, the J call TRBJ2-2, with a possible D match to TRBD2 (5 bases). Deletions cut 2 bases from V and 5 bases from J, with 6 bases between. Germline-derived CDR1 and CDR2 are MDHEN and SYDVKM. This CDR3 region has 13 residues. The CDR3 nucleotides are TGTGCCAGCAGTTTACGGGGAACCGGGGAGCTGTTTTTT. Protein product: CASSLRGTGELFF. Variable domain in full (rest from reference TRBV28 and TRBJ2-2): DVKVTQSSRYLVKRTGEKVFLECVQDMDHENMFWYRQDPGLGLRLIYFSYDVKMKEKGDIPEGYSVSREKKERFSLILESASTNQTSMYLCASSLRGTGELFFGEGSRLTVL.

J is TRBJ2-3 and V is TRBV29-1, with 7 bases matching TRBD1. The length of the CDR3 is 15 residues. The J segment lost 3 bases and the V segment lost 2 bases, leaving 8 bases of the junction unmatched. Germline V gives CDR1 SQVTM, CDR2 ANQGSEA. CDR3 in DNA: TGCAGCGTTGAATCTGGAAAGGGGGCAACAGATACGCAGTATTTT. As protein: CSVESGKGATDTQYF.

This clone has only one observation. This chain connects TRBV21-1 to TRBJ1-1; TRBD1 was called by the table and not checked on the DNA. TRBV21-1 is noted as a pseudogene. The CDR3 extends over 15 amino acids. In nucleotides, the CDR3 is TGTGCCAGCAGCAAAGTTCGACAGCAAAGGACTGAAGCTTTCTTT. It specifies CASSKVRQQRTEAFF.

Of note for this clone: Other nucleotide sequences in the sample specify the same CDR3. The rearrangement joins TRBV6-1 to TRBJ2-7, with D hard to call. CDR1 and CDR2 from the germline V gene are MNHNS and SASEGT. This CDR3 region has 12 residues. V gave up 2 bases and J gave up 1 base, with 3 bases separating them. CDR3 sequence (DNA): TGTGCCAGCAGTGAATCTTCCTACGAGCAGTACTTC. Its protein is CASSESSYEQYF.

The rearrangement uses TRBV28 and TRBJ2-7; 12 bases align to TRBD2. The CDR3 has 17 residues. Germline trimming cut 6 bases from V and 0 bases from J; bases unmatched to any gene: 9. Germline V gene sequence: CDR1 MDHEN, CDR2 SYDVKM. Here the CDR3 DNA reads TGTGCCAGCAGCACCGGGACTAGCGGGTTGGGCTCCTACGAGCAGTACTTC. Its protein is CASSTGTSGLGSYEQYF.

The chain combines TRBV9 with TRBJ2-1; D is unresolved. This CDR3 has 13 residues. V gave up 0 bases and J gave up 8 bases, with 9 bases separating them. The V gene's germline CDR1 is SGDLS and CDR2 YYNGEE. Written as DNA, the CDR3 is TGTGCCAGCAGCGTAGGGGTAGCTTATGAGCAGTTCTTC. It is translated as CASSVGVAYEQFF.

The genes are TRBV27 and TRBJ1-2, with no clear D. There are 14 residues in the CDR3. Germline V lookup: CDR1 MNHEY, CDR2 SMNVEV (reference sequence). The ends were cut back, 6 bases at V and 4 bases at J, with 15 bases in the middle. CDR3 residues: CASSLNVAGYGYTF. The CDR3 nucleotides are TGTGCCAGCAGCCTAAATGTCGCCGGCTATGGCTACACCTTC.

The chain combines TRBV27 with TRBJ2-3; 12 bases fit TRBD2. This CDR3 is 18 amino acids long. Germline V CDR1 and CDR2: MNHEY, SMNVEV (reference sequence). The ends lost 1 base at V and 4 bases at J; junction bases unmatched: 9. The CDR3 spells CASSLLASGRVGPDTQYF. The CDR3 bases are TGTGCCAGCAGTTTATTGGCTAGCGGGAGGGTCGGTCCAGATACGCAGTATTTT.

The genes are TRBV7-9 and TRBJ1-1; D is ambiguous. Trimming cost V 0 bases and J 11 bases, with 4 bases left between them. Germline-derived CDR1 and CDR2 are SEHNR and FQNEAQ (reference sequence). The CDR3 is 10 residues long. In DNA, the CDR3 is TGTGCCAGCAGCTTAGCGGGGGCTTTCTTT. The encoded protein is CASSLAGAFF.

This chain connects TRBV10-3 to TRBJ1-2; tentatively, D is TRBD1 (6 bases). Germline CDR1 ENHRY, CDR2 SYGVKD. CDR3 length: 15 amino acids. The V end was cut by 1 base, the J end by 1 base, with 10 bases between. Here the CDR3 DNA reads TGTGCCATCAGTGAGTTGACAGGTATTAACTATGGCTACACCTTC. This encodes CAISELTGINYGYTF.

In regard to this clone: Other DNA sequences in this sample translate to the same CDR3. The chain carries TRBV9 and TRBJ2-7; possible D gene TRBD1, 7 bases. The CDR3 is 15 residues long. V lost 0 bases to trimming and J lost 3 bases, with 13 bases between them. Germline assignment: CDR1 SGDLS and CDR2 YYNGEE. The CDR3 DNA sequence: TGTGCCAGCAGCGTAGCCTCAGGGGGGAGCTACGAGCAGTACTTC. Translating gives CASSVASGGSYEQYF.

J is TRBJ1-3 and V is TRBV27; no clear D gene. The CDR3 consists of 14 residues. Germline lookup yields CDR1 MNHEY and CDR2 SMNVEV (reference sequence). Trimming took off 5 bases at V and 0 bases at J, with 8 bases between the two ends. Here the CDR3 reads CASSNTGSGNTIYF. Here the CDR3 DNA reads TGTGCCAGCAGTAACACGGGCTCTGGAAACACCATATATTTT.

V gene TRBV7-9 combines with J gene TRBJ2-6; maybe TRBD1 (5 bases). The CDR3 loop spans 19 amino acids. Germline V gene sequence: CDR1 SEHNR, CDR2 FQNEAQ (reference sequence). The V gene lost 4 bases and the J gene lost 0 bases, with 19 bases spanning the gap. CDR3 in DNA: TGTGCCAGCAGCTCCTCGCTTACACTACAGGTCTCTGGGGCCAACGTCCTGACTTTC. This translates into CASSSSLTLQVSGANVLTF. Full variable domain (remainder filled in from reference TRBV7-9 and TRBJ2-6): DTGVSQNPRHKITKRGQNVTFRCDPISEHNRLYWYRQTLGQGPEFLTYFQNEAQLEKSRLLSDRFSAERPKGSFSTLEIQRTEQGDSAMYLCASSSSLTLQVSGANVLTFGAGSRLTVL.

The chain is built from TRBV7-8 and TRBJ1-1; D not resolved. Per the germline V gene, CDR1 is SGHVS and CDR2 is FQNEAQ. The CDR3 length is 14 residues. Trimming pared 0 bases from V and 4 bases from J, leaving 9 bases between. The CDR3: CASSLARASTEAFF. The CDR3 DNA sequence: TGTGCCAGCAGCTTAGCTCGGGCCTCCACTGAAGCTTTCTTT.

V usage is TRBV27 and J usage is TRBJ2-1; D perhaps matches TRBD1 (6 bases). The germline V and J ends were trimmed by 5 bases and 6 bases, with 17 bases remaining between them. Germline V gene lookup returns CDR1 MNHEY and CDR2 SMNVEV (reference sequence). The CDR3 contains 15 residues. In DNA form, the CDR3 reads TGTGCCAGCAGTCTCACAGGGCGCCATATCAATGAGCAGTTCTTC. Protein sequence: CASSLTGRHINEQFF.

The sample holds a few counts of this clone. V is TRBV19 and J is TRBJ1-1; weak D call: TRBD1 (6 bases). Per the germline V gene, CDR1 is LNHDA and CDR2 is SQIVND (reference sequence). Trimming took 5 bases from V and 0 from J, leaving 10 bases between them. This CDR3 spans 14 amino acids. CDR3: CASSWGLLNTEAFF. The CDR3 nucleotides read TGTGCCAGTAGTTGGGGGCTCTTGAACACTGAAGCTTTCTTT.

The chain carries TRBV7-8 and TRBJ2-1; 8 bases map to TRBD2. V shed 0 bases and J 0 bases; nucleotides not matched to a gene: 1. The germline CDR1 and CDR2 sequences are SGHVS and FQNEAQ. This CDR3 region has 16 residues. The CDR3 DNA follows: TGTGCCAGCAGCTTAGCCGGGAGGGTCTCCTACAATGAGCAGTTCTTC. It yields the protein CASSLAGRVSYNEQFF.

This clone has a handful of counts. The sample has other DNA sequences that encode this CDR3 too. The genes are TRBV9 and TRBJ1-1; TRBD1 might be the D (6 bases). This CDR3 spans 13 amino acids. CDR1 and CDR2 from the germline V gene are SGDLS and YYNGEE. Trimming shortened V by 3 bases and J by 1 base, and 7 bases separated the two germline ends. This CDR3 is CASSETGNTEAFF. The DNA of the CDR3 is TGTGCCAGCAGCGAGACAGGGAACACTGAAGCTTTCTTT.